One sample yielded the 26 T cell receptor beta chains listed below, sequenced in a study of blood T cell repertoires in COVID-19. Sequencing was performed with immunoSEQ multiplex PCR; in TCRdb, only in-frame clones are kept and a portion is missing. The sample has 80,000 to 90,000 clones, almost 85% seen once. The material sequenced was peripheral blood. Receptors originate from a woman older than 75 with acute or convalescent COVID-19.

The V and J genes are TRBV14 and TRBJ2-3; D is unresolved. Trimming shortened V by 4 bases and J by 4 bases, and 12 bases separated the two germline ends. CDR1 is SGHDN and CDR2 is FVKESK in the germline V gene. The CDR3 has 14 amino acids. The CDR3 sequence is CASSRRLLADTQYF. In DNA form, the CDR3 reads TGTGCCAGCAGCCGACGACTCCTAGCAGATACGCAGTATTTT.

V usage is TRBV3-1 (or the pseudogene TRBV3-2) and J usage is TRBJ2-5, with D perhaps matching TRBD1 (6 bases). This CDR3 contains 17 residues. CDR1 LGHDT and CDR2 YNNKEL come from the germline V gene (reference sequence). Between the trimmed V and J ends, which lost 4 bases and 0 bases, there was a span of 18 bases. CDR3 DNA sequence: TGTGCCAGCAGCCCTGGACAGCTCCTAACGTACCAAGAGACCCAGTACTTC. Encoded protein: CASSPGQLLTYQETQYF.

The chain carries TRBV5-5 and TRBJ2-7, with 9 bases identical to TRBD1. The CDR3 length is 16 residues. Trimming took 0 bases from V and 4 from J; bases not matched to a gene: 8. Germline CDR1 SGHKS, CDR2 YYEKEE (reference sequence). The CDR3 coding sequence is TGTGCCAGCAGCTTGGAAGTGACAGGGGGTTGGTACGAGCAGTACTTC. This gives the protein CASSLEVTGGWYEQYF.

The V call is TRBV5-4, the J call TRBJ1-2; 9 bases are shared with TRBD1. This CDR3 region has 13 residues. The ends lost 4 bases at V and 2 bases at J; junction bases unmatched: 0. Per the germline V gene, CDR1 is SGHNT and CDR2 is YYREEE (reference sequence). The CDR3 nucleotides are TGTGCCAGCAGCGGGACAGGGAACTATGGCTACACCTTC. Protein: CASSGTGNYGYTF.

This chain joins TRBV5-1 and TRBJ2-2, with D unresolved. CDR3 length: 14 amino acids. The V and J ends lost 5 bases and 3 bases respectively, with 11 bases between them. Germline V CDR1 and CDR2: SGHRS, YFSETQ. CDR3: CASRHSPDTGELFF. The CDR3 DNA reads as TGCGCCAGCAGGCACAGTCCAGACACCGGGGAGCTGTTTTTT.

The rearrangement uses TRBV3-1 (or the pseudogene TRBV3-2) and TRBJ1-3; D not certain. V shed 0 bases and J shed 4 bases, with 7 bases lying between them. The CDR3 extends over 14 amino acids. Germline CDR1 reads LGHDT; CDR2 reads YNNKEL (reference sequence). CDR3 in amino acids: CASSQDSGGNTIYF. CDR3 nucleotides: TGTGCCAGCAGCCAAGATTCAGGAGGAAACACCATATATTTT.

This rearrangement joins TRBV7-2 to TRBJ2-3; maybe TRBD1 (5 bases). The V end lost 2 bases, the J end lost 12 bases, and 15 bases lay between the germline ends. This CDR3 region has 13 residues. Germline CDR1 SGHTA, CDR2 FQGNSA. The DNA for the CDR3 is TGTGCCAGCAGCTTACCCGGCAGGGAATTTCAGTATTTT. Its protein product is CASSLPGREFQYF.

This chain joins TRBV2 and TRBJ2-1, with 9 nucleotides matching TRBD2. Germline CDR1 and CDR2: SNHLY and FYNNEI. Trimming removed 4 bases from V and 4 bases from J; junction bases left unmatched: 5. The CDR3 has 15 residues. CDR3 region: CASSVIAGAYNEQFF. As DNA, the CDR3 is TGTGCCAGCAGTGTTATAGCGGGGGCTTACAATGAGCAGTTCTTC.

V and J are TRBV6-5 and TRBJ2-2; D is unclear. Germline CDR1 MNHEY, CDR2 SVGAGI. The CDR3 runs to 14 residues. V lost 9 bases to trimming and J lost 0 bases, with 11 bases between them. Here the CDR3 DNA reads TGTGCCAGAACGACACTCGCGAACACCGGGGAGCTGTTTTTT. Its protein is CARTTLANTGELFF.

The chain carries TRBV5-1 and TRBJ2-6; TRBD1 agrees at 7 bases. The CDR3 has 18 residues. The germline gives CDR1 SGHRS, CDR2 YFSETQ. Trimming cost V 0 bases and J 0 bases; bases outside gene matches: 6. This CDR3 reads CASSLGGGVSSGANVLTF. The DNA of the CDR3 is TGCGCCAGCAGCTTGGGAGGGGGCGTCTCCTCTGGGGCCAACGTCCTGACTTTC.

The rearrangement uses TRBV12-3 or TRBV12-4 and TRBJ2-7; D ambiguous. The CDR3 is 12 residues long. V was cut by 4 bases and J by 4 bases, with 8 bases left in between. For the CDR3, the DNA is TGTGCCAGCAGTTCCCTCCTGTACGAGCAGTACTTC. Translation: CASSSLLYEQYF.

This clone was counted once. The genes are TRBV5-1 and TRBJ2-5; no definite D call. Germline-derived CDR1 and CDR2 are SGHRS and YFSETQ. The CDR3 consists of 15 residues. The ends were cut back, 2 bases at V and 5 bases at J, with 16 bases in the middle. In DNA form, the CDR3 reads TGCGCCAGCAGCTTTTTTGAACCGGCGAGGGAGACCCAGTACTTC. Its protein is CASSFFEPARETQYF.

This chain uses TRBV19 with TRBJ2-6; 7 bases map to TRBD1. This CDR3 comprises 18 residues. The germline V gene encodes CDR1 LNHDA and CDR2 SQIVND (reference sequence). V lost 3 bases, J lost 2 bases, and 10 bases stayed unmatched. The CDR3 is CASSIENRGEAGANVLTF. CDR3 in DNA: TGTGCCAGTAGTATCGAAAACAGGGGAGAGGCTGGGGCCAACGTCCTGACTTTC.

This rearrangement joins TRBV28 to TRBJ1-2; 8 positions match TRBD1. Germline values: CDR1 MDHEN, CDR2 SYDVKM. V gave up 5 bases and J gave up 6 bases; unmatched junction bases: 11. The CDR3 totals 15 residues. In DNA, the CDR3 is TGTGCCAGCAGTGCGCCGACAGGGGTCGGAGATGGCTACACCTTC. It translates to CASSAPTGVGDGYTF.

The rearrangement joins TRBV29-1 to TRBJ1-2; 11 nucleotides match TRBD1. Unmatched junction bases numbered 4, after V lost 6 bases and J lost 7 bases. CDR1 and CDR2 (germline): SQVTM, ANQGSEA. The CDR3 loop spans 12 amino acids. In DNA, the CDR3 is TGCAGCGTCTCCGGGACAGGGGGTGGCTACACCTTC. Protein product: CSVSGTGGGYTF.

The chain couples TRBV7-2 to TRBJ2-5; 8 bases map to TRBD2. Germline CDR1 reads SGHTA; CDR2 reads FQGNSA. The V segment lost 1 base and the J segment 4 bases; nucleotides outside the gene matches: 14. The CDR3 is 18 amino acids. In DNA form, the CDR3 reads TGTGCCAGCAGCTTAGTGGCCGGCGGGCTAGCGGGCTCAGAGACCCAGTACTTC. Translating it yields CASSLVAGGLAGSETQYF.

The CDR3 DNA reads TGTGCCAGCAGCCCTCACGCCGGGACAGCTAGCAATCAGCCCCAGCATTTT. Its protein is CASSPHAGTASNQPQHF. V is TRBV21-1 and J is TRBJ1-5; TRBD1 was called by the table and not checked on the DNA. TRBV21-1 is recorded as a pseudogene. The CDR3 consists of 17 residues.

The V call is TRBV10-3, the J call TRBJ2-2; D remains unclear. Germline CDR1 is ENHRY and CDR2 is SYGVKD. Trimming pared 6 bases from V and 7 bases from J, leaving 15 bases between. The CDR3 has 14 amino acids. CDR3 residues: CAIRGEAWNGELFF. The CDR3 nucleotides read TGTGCCATCAGGGGTGAGGCCTGGAACGGGGAGCTGTTTTTT.

The genes are TRBV7-3 and TRBJ2-1, with TRBD2 identical over 11 bases. The CDR3 length is 17 residues. The V and J ends lost 5 bases and 4 bases, in that order; junction bases with no gene match: 10. Germline V gene data show CDR1 as SGHTA and CDR2 as FQGTGA. The CDR3 loop reads CASSPDPLAGGYNEQFF. Here the CDR3 DNA reads TGTGCCAGCAGCCCAGATCCTCTAGCGGGGGGTTACAATGAGCAGTTCTTC.

This chain links TRBV7-2 with TRBJ1-6, with D perhaps matching TRBD1 (6 bases). The V and J ends lost 2 bases and 4 bases respectively, with 12 bases between them. The germline gives CDR1 SGHTA, CDR2 FQGNSA. The CDR3 is 16 amino acids. CDR3 residues: CASSLMTGPYNSPLHF. The CDR3 DNA reads as TGTGCCAGCAGCTTAATGACAGGTCCTTATAATTCACCCCTCCACTTT.

J is TRBJ1-1 and V is TRBV7-2; D gene unclear. The CDR3 spans 15 residues. The V end was cut by 4 bases, the J end by 5 bases, with 17 bases between. The germline V gene encodes CDR1 SGHTA and CDR2 FQGNSA. DNA of the CDR3: TGTGCCAGCAGCTCGGAACCCGTTGGAGGTACTGAAGCTTTCTTT. This encodes CASSSEPVGGTEAFF. Looking up the rest from reference TRBV7-2 and TRBJ1-1 gives the full variable domain: GAGVSQSPSNKVTEKGKDVELRCDPISGHTALYWYRQSLGQGLEFLIYFQGNSAPDKSGLPSDRFSAERTGGSVSTLTIQRTQQEDSAVYLCASSSEPVGGTEAFFGQGTRLTVV.

V is TRBV18 and J is TRBJ2-3; D remains unclear. CDR1 is KGHSH, CDR2 LQKENI, per germline. The CDR3 loop spans 13 amino acids. V was shortened by 3 bases and J by 0 bases, with 4 bases between the two germline ends. In DNA, the CDR3 is TGTGCCAGCTCACCTACTAGCACAGATACGCAGTATTTT. Translating it yields CASSPTSTDTQYF.

The chain couples TRBV2 to TRBJ1-3, with D perhaps TRBD1 (5 bases). Between the trimmed V and J ends, which lost 6 bases and 2 bases, there was a span of 20 bases. Germline V gene sequence: CDR1 SNHLY, CDR2 FYNNEI. The CDR3 extends over 17 amino acids. CDR3 sequence reads: CASRELGLPRPGNTIYF. The CDR3 DNA reads TGTGCCAGCAGGGAGCTGGGGCTCCCGAGGCCTGGAAACACCATATATTTT.

The chain is built from TRBV6-6 and TRBJ1-2, with a possible D match to TRBD1 (5 bases). CDR3 size: 13 residues. Germline assignment: CDR1 MNHNY and CDR2 SVGAGI (reference sequence). Deletions cut 6 bases from V and 4 bases from J, with 12 bases between. The CDR3 protein is CASSLTEFYGYTF. CDR3 bases: TGTGCCAGCAGCTTGACAGAATTCTATGGCTACACCTTC.

This chain links TRBV18 with TRBJ1-5; unclear D gene. V was clipped by 6 bases and J by 5 bases, with 14 bases between them. This CDR3 region has 14 residues. Germline CDR1 and CDR2: KGHSH and LQKENI. Here the CDR3 DNA reads TGTGCCAGCTCCGCGAGCCTTGGAGATCAGCCCCAGCATTTT. As protein: CASSASLGDQPQHF.

The chain uses TRBV5-4 and TRBJ2-2; D is uncertain. The CDR3 extends over 15 amino acids. V was pared by 0 bases and J by 1 base, with 7 bases between. Germline loops: CDR1 SGHNT, CDR2 YYREEE (reference sequence). The CDR3 DNA reads TGTGCCAGCAGCTTGGACAGCATGAACACCGGGGAGCTGTTTTTT. This translates into CASSLDSMNTGELFF.